Listed below are T cell receptor beta chains from one sample, sequenced in a study of blood T cell repertoires in COVID-19. Some clones are missing from TCRdb's copy, which holds only in-frame ones; the method was immunoSEQ multiplex PCR. The sample has about 120,000 clones, roughly three quarters seen once. What was sequenced was peripheral blood. Every receptor here comes from a woman older than 75 with acute or convalescent COVID-19. Each CDR3 is given with its conserved first and last residue. Fields, in order: CDR3 DNA, CDR3 protein, D gene, J gene, clone size, V gene. D genes are given only for firm matches. Size is omitted from some rows. Given values are once, few, many or a class for expanded clones.

TGTGCCACCAGAGAGAGGGACAATGAGCAGTTCTTC	CATRERDNEQFF	NA	TRBJ2-1	NA	TRBV24-1
TGCAGCGTTGAAGTTCAGATGAACACTGAAGCTTTCTTT	CSVEVQMNTEAFF	NA	TRBJ1-1	NA	TRBV29-1
TGTGCCAGCAGCCCGGGGACTAGCGGGATTGGAGAGACCCAGTACTTC	CASSPGTSGIGETQYF	TRBD2	TRBJ2-5	NA	TRBV11-1
TGTGCCAGCAGTGAACAGGGGGAGGACACTGAAGCTTTCTTT	CASSEQGEDTEAFF	TRBD1	TRBJ1-1	NA	TRBV2
TGTGCCAGCAGCCCGCGTCATGAGCAGTTCTTC	CASSPRHEQFF	NA	TRBJ2-1	NA	TRBV12-3/TRBV12-4
TGTGCCAGCAGTTACGTCCGGGGCGGGGTAGAGCAGTTCTTC	CASSYVRGGVEQFF	NA	TRBJ2-1	few	TRBV6-5
TGTGCCAGCTCACCAAGACCTAGCGGGAGGGGTGGAAATGAGCAGTTCTTC	CASSPRPSGRGGNEQFF	TRBD2	TRBJ2-1	few	TRBV18
TGCGCCAGCAGCCTAAATCACGGGGCTGGAAACACCATATATTTT	CASSLNHGAGNTIYF	NA	TRBJ1-3	NA	TRBV4-3
TGTGCCAGCAGCCTATTTAGGGGGGGGGCTAACTATGGCTACACCTTC	CASSLFRGGANYGYTF	NA	TRBJ1-2	NA	TRBV7-2
TGCGCCAGCAGCCAAGGACTCTCCGGCCAGCCCCAGCATTTT	CASSQGLSGQPQHF	NA	TRBJ1-5	NA	TRBV4-3
TGTGCCAGCAGCGCAACAGGGAACACTGAAGCTTTCTTT	CASSATGNTEAFF	NA	TRBJ1-1	few	TRBV9
TGTGCCAGCAGCCAAGATCGACAGGGGACCTACACCTTC	CASSQDRQGTYTF	TRBD1	TRBJ1-2	NA	TRBV3-1/TRBV3-2
TGTGCCAGCAGCTCTTTAGCGGACCCCTACAATGAGCAGTTCTTC	CASSSLADPYNEQFF	NA	TRBJ2-1	NA	TRBV5-6
TGTGCCAGCAGTTTAGATGGAGGGTTCGGCTACACCTTC	CASSLDGGFGYTF	NA	TRBJ1-2	NA	TRBV12-3/TRBV12-4
TGTGCCAGCAGCCTACCGGGTCATGAAGCTTTCTTT	CASSLPGHEAFF	NA	TRBJ1-1	few	TRBV6-2/TRBV6-3
TGTGCCAGTAGTATAGCCGGGACAGCCTACGAGCAGTACTTC	CASSIAGTAYEQYF	TRBD1	TRBJ2-7	NA	TRBV19
TGTGCCAGCAGACTCGGGACGGAGGGATTGAACACTGAAGCTTTCTTT	CASRLGTEGLNTEAFF	NA	TRBJ1-1	NA	TRBV3-1/TRBV3-2
TGCGCCAGCAGTGAGTCAGGGGACAGGCGTAACTATGGCTACACCTTC	CASSESGDRRNYGYTF	TRBD1	TRBJ1-2	NA	TRBV10-2
TGTGCCAGCAGCAGAGGCTCTGGGGCCAACGTCCTGACTTTC	CASSRGSGANVLTF	NA	TRBJ2-6	NA	TRBV11-1
TGTGCCAGCACCCCGCGGGGGGCGGTCTATGGCTACACCTTC	CASTPRGAVYGYTF	NA	TRBJ1-2	NA	TRBV25-1
TGTGCCAGCAGCTTAAGTACGAGTCTCGGGGGTTGGACTGAAGCTTTCTTT	CASSLSTSLGGWTEAFF	NA	TRBJ1-1	NA	TRBV11-2
TGTGCCAGCAGCCAAGGGCCTTCCGGGACAGGCCGATTTAACTATGGCTACACCTTC	CASSQGPSGTGRFNYGYTF	TRBD1	TRBJ1-2	NA	TRBV3-1/TRBV3-2
TGCGCCAGCAGCCAAGGACAGGGGCAGCCCCAGCATTTT	CASSQGQGQPQHF	TRBD1	TRBJ1-5	NA	TRBV4-3
TGTGCCAGCAGCTTGGCCTCCGGGACTCCGTACGAGCAGTACTTC	CASSLASGTPYEQYF	NA	TRBJ2-7	few	TRBV5-4
TGTGCCAGCAGCGTACGGGGGGGATCAGGCGATGAGCAGTTCTTC	CASSVRGGSGDEQFF	TRBD2	TRBJ2-1	NA	TRBV9
TGTGCCAGCAGCTACGCCCGGGACAGGGGAAGTAATTCACCCCTCCACTTT	CASSYARDRGSNSPLHF	TRBD1	TRBJ1-6	NA	TRBV7-6
TGTGCCTGGAGTCCGACCGGAGGCACTGAAGCTTTCTTT	CAWSPTGGTEAFF	NA	TRBJ1-1	once	TRBV30
TGTGCCAGCAGCCAAGCTCGTTCGTGGGCTAGAGCGGGCAATGAGCAGTTCTTC	CASSQARSWARAGNEQFF	NA	TRBJ2-1	NA	TRBV14
TGTGCCAGTAGGCGGGGGGCGCGAAACTATGGCTACACCTTC	CASRRGARNYGYTF	NA	TRBJ1-2	NA	TRBV19
TGCGCCAGCAGCTTGGCTCTAGCGGGCCTCAATGAGCAGTTCTTC	CASSLALAGLNEQFF	TRBD2	TRBJ2-1	NA	TRBV5-1
TGTGCCAGCAGTTTGCACGGTAACTATGGCTACACCTTC	CASSLHGNYGYTF	NA	TRBJ1-2	NA	TRBV12-3/TRBV12-4
TGTGCCAGCAGCGTCGACAGGAATGGTGGTGGCTACACCTTC	CASSVDRNGGGYTF	NA	TRBJ1-2	NA	TRBV7-2
TGTGCCTGGAGTGGGACACGGAACACTGAAGCTTTCTTT	CAWSGTRNTEAFF	NA	TRBJ1-1	NA	TRBV30
TGTGCCAGCAGTTACCGGGACAGGGCCTACAATGAGCAGTTCTTC	CASSYRDRAYNEQFF	TRBD1	TRBJ2-1	NA	TRBV6-2/TRBV6-3
TGTGCCTGGAGGTCACAGGGAGTTGCCTACGAGCAGTACTTC	CAWRSQGVAYEQYF	NA	TRBJ2-7	NA	TRBV30
TGTGCCAGCAGTTTGTTCCCGGGCCGGGGCACTGAAGCTTTCTTT	CASSLFPGRGTEAFF	NA	TRBJ1-1	NA	TRBV28
TGTGCCAGCAGTTACTCGCCACGGTACCCATACACCTTC	CASSYSPRYPYTF	NA	TRBJ1-2	NA	TRBV6-5
TGTGCCAGCAGCCGGACCGGGACAGGAATCTACGAGCAGTACTTC	CASSRTGTGIYEQYF	TRBD1	TRBJ2-7	NA	TRBV14
TGTGCCAGCAGCGTAGCTGTGGGCCCCTCTGGAAACACCATATATTTT	CASSVAVGPSGNTIYF	NA	TRBJ1-3	few	TRBV9
TGCAGTGCTAGTTTGCGTCCCTACGAGCAGTACTTC	CSASLRPYEQYF	NA	TRBJ2-7	NA	TRBV20-1
TGTGCCAGCAGTTTAACGGGGGGGGTATCTAATGAAAAACTGTTTTTT	CASSLTGGVSNEKLFF	NA	TRBJ1-4	once	TRBV28
TGCAGTGCTAGTTCCGGGGGTGATTTTTGGGAGCAGTACTTC	CSASSGGDFWEQYF	NA	TRBJ2-7	once	TRBV20-1
TGTGCCAGCAGTCTCCTAGGGGCTAGCGGCTTTCGCACAGATACGCAGTATTTT	CASSLLGASGFRTDTQYF	TRBD2	TRBJ2-3	NA	TRBV28
TGTGCCAGCAGCGCCCGAAGGGACAGCTCCTACAATGAGCAGTTCTTC	CASSARRDSSYNEQFF	TRBD1	TRBJ2-1	NA	TRBV7-2
TGTGCCAGCAGCTTATATCCCGGGACAGGCACCACTGAAGCTTTCTTT	CASSLYPGTGTTEAFF	TRBD1	TRBJ1-1	NA	TRBV5-4
TGTGCCAGCAGCCCTAGACAGGGAGGCGGGGAGCTGTTTTTT	CASSPRQGGGELFF	NA	TRBJ2-2	NA	TRBV7-2
TGTGCCAGCAGTGAAGAGGTCCGCAGGCCAGGGTATTTT	CASSEEVRRPGYF	NA	TRBJ1-3	NA	TRBV6-1
TGTGCCAGCAGGGCGCCCCAGCATTTT	CASRAPQHF	NA	TRBJ1-5	once	TRBV21-1
TGTGCCAGTAGTTGGGACAGGGGGCGGAAAGGCTACACCTTC	CASSWDRGRKGYTF	TRBD1	TRBJ1-2	NA	TRBV19
TGCGCCAGCAGCCAAGTAACAGGGAAGGCGGAGACCCAGTACTTC	CASSQVTGKAETQYF	NA	TRBJ2-5	once	TRBV4-3